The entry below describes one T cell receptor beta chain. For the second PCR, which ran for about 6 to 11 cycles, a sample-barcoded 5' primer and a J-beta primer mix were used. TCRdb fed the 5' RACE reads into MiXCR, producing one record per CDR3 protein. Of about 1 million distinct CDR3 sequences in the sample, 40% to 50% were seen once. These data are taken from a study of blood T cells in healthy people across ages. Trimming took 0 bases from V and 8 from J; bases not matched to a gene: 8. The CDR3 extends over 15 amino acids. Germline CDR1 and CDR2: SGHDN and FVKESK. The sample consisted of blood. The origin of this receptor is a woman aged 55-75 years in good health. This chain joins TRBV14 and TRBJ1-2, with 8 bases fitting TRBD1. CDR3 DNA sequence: TGTGCCAGCAGCCAAGAGAGACAGGGGTTCTCCGGCTACACCTTC. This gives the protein CASSQERQGFSGYTF.